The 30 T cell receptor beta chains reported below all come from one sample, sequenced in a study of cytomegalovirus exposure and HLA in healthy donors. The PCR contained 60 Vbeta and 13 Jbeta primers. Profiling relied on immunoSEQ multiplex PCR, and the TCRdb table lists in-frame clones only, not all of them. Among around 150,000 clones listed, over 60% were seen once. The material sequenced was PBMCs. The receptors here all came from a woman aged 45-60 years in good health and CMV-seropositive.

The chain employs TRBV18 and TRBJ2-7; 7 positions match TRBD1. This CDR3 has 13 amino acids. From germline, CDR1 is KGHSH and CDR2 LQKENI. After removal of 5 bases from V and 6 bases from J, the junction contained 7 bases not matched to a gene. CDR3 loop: CASSSEGAGEQYF. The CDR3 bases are TGTGCCAGCTCATCAGAGGGGGCGGGCGAGCAGTACTTC.

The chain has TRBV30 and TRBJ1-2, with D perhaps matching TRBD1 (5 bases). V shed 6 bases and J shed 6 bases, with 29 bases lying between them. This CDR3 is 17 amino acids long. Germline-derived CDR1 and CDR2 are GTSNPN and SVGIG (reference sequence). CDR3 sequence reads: CACLPGKTERRLDGYTF. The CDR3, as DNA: TGTGCCTGTCTACCAGGTAAGACAGAGAGAAGACTTGATGGCTACACCTTC.

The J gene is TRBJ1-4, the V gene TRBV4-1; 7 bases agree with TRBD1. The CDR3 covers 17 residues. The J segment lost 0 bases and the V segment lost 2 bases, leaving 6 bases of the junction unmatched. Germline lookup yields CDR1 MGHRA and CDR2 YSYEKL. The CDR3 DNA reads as TGCGCCAGCAGCCAAATACAGGGGACCGCAACTAATGAAAAACTGTTTTTT. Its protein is CASSQIQGTATNEKLFF.

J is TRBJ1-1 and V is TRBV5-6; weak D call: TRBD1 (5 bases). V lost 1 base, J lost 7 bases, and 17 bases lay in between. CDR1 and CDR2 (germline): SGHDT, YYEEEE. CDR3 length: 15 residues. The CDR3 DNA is TGTGCCAGCAGCTTGTATGCAGGGAAGAGACGTGAAGCTTTCTTT. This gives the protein CASSLYAGKRREAFF.

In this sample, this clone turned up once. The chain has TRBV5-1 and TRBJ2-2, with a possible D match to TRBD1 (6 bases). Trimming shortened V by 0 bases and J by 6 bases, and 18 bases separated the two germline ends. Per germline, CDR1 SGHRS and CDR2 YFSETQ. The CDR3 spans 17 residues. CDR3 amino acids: CASSLGAFTGFAGELFF. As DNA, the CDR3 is TGCGCCAGCAGCTTGGGGGCATTTACAGGGTTCGCCGGGGAGCTGTTTTTT.

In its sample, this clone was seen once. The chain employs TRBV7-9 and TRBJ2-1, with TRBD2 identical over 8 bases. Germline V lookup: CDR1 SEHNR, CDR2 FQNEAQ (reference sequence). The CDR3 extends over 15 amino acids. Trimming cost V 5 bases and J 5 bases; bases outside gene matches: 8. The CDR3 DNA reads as TGTGCCAGCAGCCGCACTAGCGGTATAAACAATGAGCAGTTCTTC. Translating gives CASSRTSGINNEQFF.

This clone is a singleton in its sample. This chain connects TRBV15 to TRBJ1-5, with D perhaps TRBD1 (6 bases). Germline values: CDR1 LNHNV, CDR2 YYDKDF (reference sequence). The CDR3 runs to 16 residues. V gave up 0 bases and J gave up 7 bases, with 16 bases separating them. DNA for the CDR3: TGTGCCACCAGCAGAGATTCGTGGCAGGGGCGGCAGCCCCAGCATTTT. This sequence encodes CATSRDSWQGRQPQHF. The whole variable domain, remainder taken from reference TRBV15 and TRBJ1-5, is DAMVIQNPRYQVTQFGKPVTLSCSQTLNHNVMYWYQQKSSQAPKLLFHYYDKDFNNEADTPDNFQSRRPNTSFCFLDIRSPGLGDTAMYLCATSRDSWQGRQPQHFGDGTRLSIL.

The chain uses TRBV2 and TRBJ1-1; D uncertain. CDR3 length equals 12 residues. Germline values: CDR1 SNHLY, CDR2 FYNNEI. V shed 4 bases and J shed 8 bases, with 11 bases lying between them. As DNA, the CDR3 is TGTGCCAGCAGTGCTGTGGAGGGAGAAGCTTTCTTT. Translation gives CASSAVEGEAFF.

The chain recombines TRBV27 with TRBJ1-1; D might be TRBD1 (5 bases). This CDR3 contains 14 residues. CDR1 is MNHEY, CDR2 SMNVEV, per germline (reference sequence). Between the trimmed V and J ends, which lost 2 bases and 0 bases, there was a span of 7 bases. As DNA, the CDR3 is TGTGCCAGCAGTTTACAGGGTATGAACACTGAAGCTTTCTTT. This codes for CASSLQGMNTEAFF.

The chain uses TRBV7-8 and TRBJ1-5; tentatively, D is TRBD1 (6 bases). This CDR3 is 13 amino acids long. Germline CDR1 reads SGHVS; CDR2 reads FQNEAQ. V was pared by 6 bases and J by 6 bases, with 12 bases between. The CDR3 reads CASSLTGFQPQHF. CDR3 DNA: TGTGCCAGCAGTTTAACAGGGTTTCAGCCCCAGCATTTT.

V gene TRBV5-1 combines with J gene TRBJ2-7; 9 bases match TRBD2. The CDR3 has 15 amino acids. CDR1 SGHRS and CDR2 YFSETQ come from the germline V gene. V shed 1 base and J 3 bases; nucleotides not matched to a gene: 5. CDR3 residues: CASSLNLAGNYEQYF. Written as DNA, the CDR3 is TGCGCCAGCAGCTTGAATCTAGCGGGGAACTACGAGCAGTACTTC. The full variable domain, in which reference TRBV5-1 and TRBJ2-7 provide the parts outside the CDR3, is KAGVTQTPRYLIKTRGQQVTLSCSPISGHRSVSWYQQTPGQGLQFLFEYFSETQRNKGNFPGRFSGRQFSNSRSEMNVSTLELGDSALYLCASSLNLAGNYEQYFGPGTRLTVT.

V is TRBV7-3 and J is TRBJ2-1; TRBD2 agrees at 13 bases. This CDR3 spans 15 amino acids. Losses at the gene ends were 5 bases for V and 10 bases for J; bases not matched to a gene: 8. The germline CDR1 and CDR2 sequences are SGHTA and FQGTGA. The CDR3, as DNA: TGTGCCAGCAGCCTTCGGACTAGCGGGAGAGGCGAGCAGTTCTTC. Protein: CASSLRTSGRGEQFF.

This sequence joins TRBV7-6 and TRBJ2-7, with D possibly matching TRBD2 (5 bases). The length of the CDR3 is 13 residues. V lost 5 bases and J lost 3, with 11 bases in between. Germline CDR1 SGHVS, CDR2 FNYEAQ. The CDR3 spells CASSVGLRYEQYF. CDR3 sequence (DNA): TGTGCCAGCAGCGTAGGACTGCGCTACGAGCAGTACTTC.

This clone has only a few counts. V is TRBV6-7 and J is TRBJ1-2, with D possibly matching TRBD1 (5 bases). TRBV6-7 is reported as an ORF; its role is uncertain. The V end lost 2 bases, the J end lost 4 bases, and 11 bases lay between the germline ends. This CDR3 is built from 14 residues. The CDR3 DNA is TGTGCCAGCAGTTACAGAGCAGGGTCCTATGGCTACACCTTC. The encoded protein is CASSYRAGSYGYTF.

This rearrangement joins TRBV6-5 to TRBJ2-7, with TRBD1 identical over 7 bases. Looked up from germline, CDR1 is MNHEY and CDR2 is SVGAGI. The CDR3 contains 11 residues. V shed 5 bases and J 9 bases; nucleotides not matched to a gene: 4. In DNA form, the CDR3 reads TGTGCCAGCAGTATACAGGGGTCGCAGTACTTC. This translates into CASSIQGSQYF.

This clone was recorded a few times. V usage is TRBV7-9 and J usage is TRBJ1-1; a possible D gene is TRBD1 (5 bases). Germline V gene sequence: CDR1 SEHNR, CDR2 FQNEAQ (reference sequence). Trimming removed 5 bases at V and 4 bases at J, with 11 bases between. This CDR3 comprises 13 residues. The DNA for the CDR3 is TGTGCCAGCAGCCCCAGGGTGGGCACTGAAGCTTTCTTT. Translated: CASSPRVGTEAFF.

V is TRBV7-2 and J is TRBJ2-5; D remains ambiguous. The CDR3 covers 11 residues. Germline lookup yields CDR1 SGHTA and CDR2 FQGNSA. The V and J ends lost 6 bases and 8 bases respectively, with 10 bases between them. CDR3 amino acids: CASRGLGTQYF. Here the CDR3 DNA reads TGTGCCAGCAGGGGCCTTGGTACCCAGTACTTC. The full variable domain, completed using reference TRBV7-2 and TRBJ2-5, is GAGVSQSPSNKVTEKGKDVELRCDPISGHTALYWYRQSLGQGLEFLIYFQGNSAPDKSGLPSDRFSAERTGGSVSTLTIQRTQQEDSAVYLCASRGLGTQYFGPGTRLLVL.

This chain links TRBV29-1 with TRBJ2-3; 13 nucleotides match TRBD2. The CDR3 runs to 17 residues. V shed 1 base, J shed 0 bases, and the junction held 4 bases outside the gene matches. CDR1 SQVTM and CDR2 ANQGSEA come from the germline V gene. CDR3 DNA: TGCAGCGTTGAAGGACTACTAGCGGGGGGGAGCACAGATACGCAGTATTTT. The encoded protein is CSVEGLLAGGSTDTQYF.

The CDR3 sequence is CASRGWGPFNEQFF. CDR3 DNA: TGCGCCAGCAGGGGATGGGGGCCTTTTAATGAGCAGTTCTTC. This chain links TRBV5-1 with TRBJ2-1; weak D call: TRBD1 (6 bases). Germline CDR1 is SGHRS and CDR2 is YFSETQ. Trimming took off 5 bases at V and 7 bases at J, with 16 bases between the two ends. This CDR3 comprises 14 residues.

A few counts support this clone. DNA for the CDR3: TGTGCCAGTAGTGGGTCGGTGGGGACAGCCAACAATCAGCCCCAGCATTTT. As protein: CASSGSVGTANNQPQHF. The chain employs TRBV19 and TRBJ1-5; TRBD1 matches 7 bases. J was trimmed by 3 bases and V by 5 bases; bases with no gene match: 13. The CDR3 is made up of 17 amino acids. From germline, CDR1 is LNHDA and CDR2 SQIVND (reference sequence).

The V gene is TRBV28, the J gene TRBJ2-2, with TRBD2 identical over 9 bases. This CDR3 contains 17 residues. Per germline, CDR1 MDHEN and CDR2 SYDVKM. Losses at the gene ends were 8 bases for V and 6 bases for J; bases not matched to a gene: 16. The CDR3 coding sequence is TGTGCCAGCTCTCCCGCCGGGCTAGCGGGGATGGCCGGGGAGCTGTTTTTT. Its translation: CASSPAGLAGMAGELFF.

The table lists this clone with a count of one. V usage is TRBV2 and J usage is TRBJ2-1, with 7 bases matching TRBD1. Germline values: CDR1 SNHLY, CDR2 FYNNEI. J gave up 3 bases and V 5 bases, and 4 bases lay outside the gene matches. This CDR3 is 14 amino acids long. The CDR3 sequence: CASSSTGYYNEQFF. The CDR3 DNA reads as TGTGCCAGCAGTTCGACAGGGTACTACAATGAGCAGTTCTTC.

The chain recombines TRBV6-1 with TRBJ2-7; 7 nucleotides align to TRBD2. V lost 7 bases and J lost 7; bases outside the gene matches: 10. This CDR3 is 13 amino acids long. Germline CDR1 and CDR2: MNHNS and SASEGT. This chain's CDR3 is CASTKTREGEQYF. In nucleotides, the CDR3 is TGTGCCAGCACCAAGACTAGGGAGGGGGAGCAGTACTTC.

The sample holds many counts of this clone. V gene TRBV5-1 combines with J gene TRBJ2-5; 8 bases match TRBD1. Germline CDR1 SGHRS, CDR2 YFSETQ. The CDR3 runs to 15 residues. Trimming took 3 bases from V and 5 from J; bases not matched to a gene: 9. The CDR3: CASSSDRGQGETQYF. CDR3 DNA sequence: TGCGCCAGCAGCTCCGACAGGGGTCAAGGGGAGACCCAGTACTTC.

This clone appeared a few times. The CDR3 loop reads CSVGQGASYNEQFF. In nucleotides, the CDR3 is TGCAGCGTTGGACAGGGGGCCTCCTACAATGAGCAGTTCTTC. This chain uses TRBV29-1 with TRBJ2-1, with 10 bases that match TRBD1. V trimming: 4 bases; J trimming: 0 bases; junction bases outside the gene matches: 0. CDR1 SQVTM and CDR2 ANQGSEA come from the germline V gene. The CDR3 has 14 amino acids.

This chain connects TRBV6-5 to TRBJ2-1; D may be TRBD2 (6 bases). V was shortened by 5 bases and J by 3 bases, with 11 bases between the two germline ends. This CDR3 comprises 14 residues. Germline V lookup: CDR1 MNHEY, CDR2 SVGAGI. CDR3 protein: CASSHGTHYNEQFF. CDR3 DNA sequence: TGTGCCAGCAGTCACGGGACTCACTACAATGAGCAGTTCTTC.

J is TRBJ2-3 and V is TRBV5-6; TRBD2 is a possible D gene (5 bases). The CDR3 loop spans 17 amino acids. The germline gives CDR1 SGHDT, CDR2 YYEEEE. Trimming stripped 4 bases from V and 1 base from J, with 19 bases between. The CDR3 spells CASSAGIGLRGTDTQYF. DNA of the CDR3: TGTGCCAGCAGCGCCGGGATCGGGTTGAGGGGCACAGATACGCAGTATTTT.

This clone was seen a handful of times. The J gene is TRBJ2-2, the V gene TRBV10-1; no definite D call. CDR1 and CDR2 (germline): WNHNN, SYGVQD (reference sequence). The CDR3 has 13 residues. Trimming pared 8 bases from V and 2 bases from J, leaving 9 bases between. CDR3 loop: CASQDLNTGELFF. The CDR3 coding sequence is TGCGCCAGCCAAGATCTAAACACCGGGGAGCTGTTTTTT.

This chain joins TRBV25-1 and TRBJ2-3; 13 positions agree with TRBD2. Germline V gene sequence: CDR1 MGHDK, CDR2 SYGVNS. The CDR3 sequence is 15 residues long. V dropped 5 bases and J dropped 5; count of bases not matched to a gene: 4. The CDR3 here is CASSSRLAGGDTQYF. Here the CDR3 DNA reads TGTGCCAGCAGTTCCCGACTAGCGGGAGGAGATACGCAGTATTTT. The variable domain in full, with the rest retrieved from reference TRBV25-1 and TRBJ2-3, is EADIYQTPRYLVIGTGKKITLECSQTMGHDKMYWYQQDPGMELHLIHYSYGVNSTEKGDLSSESTVSRIRTEHFPLTLESARPSHTSQYLCASSSRLAGGDTQYFGPGTRLTVL.

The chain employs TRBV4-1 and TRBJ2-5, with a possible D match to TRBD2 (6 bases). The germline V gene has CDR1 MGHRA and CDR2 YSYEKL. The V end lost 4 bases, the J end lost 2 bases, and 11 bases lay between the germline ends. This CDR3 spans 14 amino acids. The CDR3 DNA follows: TGCGCCAGCAGCCGAACCGCGGGGCAAGAGACCCAGTACTTC. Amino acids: CASSRTAGQETQYF.